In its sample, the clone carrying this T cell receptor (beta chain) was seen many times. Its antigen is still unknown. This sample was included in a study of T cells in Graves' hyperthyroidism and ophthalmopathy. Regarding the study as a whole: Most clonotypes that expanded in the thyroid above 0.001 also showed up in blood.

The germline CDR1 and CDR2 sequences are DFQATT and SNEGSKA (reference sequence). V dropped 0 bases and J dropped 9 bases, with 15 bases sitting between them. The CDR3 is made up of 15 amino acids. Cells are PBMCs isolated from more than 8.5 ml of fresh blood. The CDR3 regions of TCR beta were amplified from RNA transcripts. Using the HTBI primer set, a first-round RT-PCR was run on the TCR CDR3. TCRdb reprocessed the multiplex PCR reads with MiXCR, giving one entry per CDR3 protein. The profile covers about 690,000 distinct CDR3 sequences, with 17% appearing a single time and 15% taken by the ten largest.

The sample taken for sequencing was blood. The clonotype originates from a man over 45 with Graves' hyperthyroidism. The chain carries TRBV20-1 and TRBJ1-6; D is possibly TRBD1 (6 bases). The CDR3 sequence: CSARDSGADGSPLHF. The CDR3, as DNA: TGCAGTGCTAGAGATTCGGGGGCTGATGGTTCACCCCTCCACTTT.